Listed below are T cell receptor beta chains from one sample, sequenced in a study of cytomegalovirus exposure and HLA in healthy donors. The data were produced by immunoSEQ multiplex PCR, yet TCRdb's version contains in-frame clones alone and is incomplete. The sample has 35,000 to 40,000 clones, over 90% seen once; the top ten hold roughly 2.5%. The specimen sequenced was PBMCs. These receptor sequences come from a woman aged 18-29 years in good health and CMV-seronegative. Each CDR3 is given with its conserved first and last residue. The order of the fields is D gene, J gene, clone size, V gene, CDR3 protein, CDR3 DNA. A D gene is named only where the DNA matches it firmly. The listing skips clone size in some rows; elsewhere it reads once, few, many or a size class.

>TRBD2|TRBJ2-1|.|TRBV27
CASSFQSSGSGEQFF
TGTGCCAGCAGTTTTCAGTCTAGCGGGAGTGGGGAGCAGTTCTTC
>.|TRBJ2-2|.|TRBV28
CASSPPWTFANTGELFF
TGTGCCAGCAGTCCCCCATGGACTTTCGCGAACACCGGGGAGCTGTTTTTT
>TRBD2|TRBJ2-1|.|TRBV7-9
CASRPRLAGDWNEQFF
TGTGCCAGCAGACCCCGGCTAGCGGGAGATTGGAATGAGCAGTTCTTC
>TRBD2|TRBJ2-3|.|TRBV6-5
CASSYSSGGTDTQYF
TGTGCCAGCAGTTACTCCAGCGGGGGTACAGATACGCAGTATTTT
>.|TRBJ2-2|once|TRBV27
CASSSWNTGELFF
TGTGCCAGCAGTTCATGGAACACCGGGGAGCTGTTTTTT
>TRBD2|TRBJ2-7|.|TRBV4-3
CASSQASGTAYEQYF
TGCGCCAGCAGCCAAGCAAGCGGGACCGCCTACGAGCAGTACTTC
>TRBD1|TRBJ1-5|.|TRBV19
CASSILRDRRWNWNQPQHF
TGTGCCAGTAGTATACTAAGGGACAGAAGGTGGAACTGGAATCAGCCCCAGCATTTT
>TRBD2|TRBJ2-7|once|TRBV5-5
CASSLVASGRADEQYF
TGTGCCAGCAGCTTGGTGGCTAGCGGGAGGGCCGACGAGCAGTACTTC
>.|TRBJ2-5|.|TRBV16
CASSQGRTQTQYF
TGTGCCAGCAGCCAAGGGAGGACCCAGACCCAGTACTTC
>.|TRBJ2-7|.|TRBV7-9
CASSSTGYEQYF
TGTGCCAGCAGTTCCACGGGCTACGAGCAGTACTTC
>.|TRBJ2-4|few|TRBV4-1
CASSPLGLLAKNIQYF
TGCGCCAGCAGCCCCCTCGGACTACTAGCCAAAAACATTCAGTACTTC
>TRBD1|TRBJ2-7|once|TRBV19
CASSGRDRGSHEQYF
TGTGCCAGTAGCGGACGGGACAGGGGATCTCACGAGCAGTACTTC
>TRBD2|TRBJ2-5|.|TRBV6-1
CASTRLTSGKETQYF
TGTGCCAGCACCCGACTTACTAGCGGGAAAGAGACCCAGTACTTC
>.|TRBJ2-7|.|TRBV29-1
CSVETDRPYEQYF
TGCAGCGTTGAAACCGACAGGCCCTACGAGCAGTACTTC
>TRBD1|TRBJ2-7|once|TRBV9
CASSPETGNYDEQYF
TGTGCCAGCAGCCCCGAGACAGGGAACTACGACGAGCAGTACTTC
>TRBD2|TRBJ2-7|.|TRBV7-9
CASSSRASGPHRQPYEQYF
TGTGCCAGCAGCTCCAGGGCTAGCGGGCCCCACCGGCAGCCCTACGAGCAGTACTTC
>TRBD2|TRBJ2-1|.|TRBV7-3
CASSLSGSYNEQFF
TGTGCCAGCAGCTTAAGCGGGAGCTACAATGAGCAGTTCTTC
>TRBD1|TRBJ2-5|.|TRBV6-1
CASRQGAPETQYF
TGTGCCAGTAGACAGGGGGCGCCGGAGACCCAGTACTTC
>.|TRBJ2-5|.|TRBV5-1
CASSFDKGKETQYF
TGCGCCAGCAGCTTCGACAAGGGGAAAGAGACCCAGTACTTC
>.|TRBJ1-4|.|TRBV7-8
CASSLARISNEKLFF
TGTGCCAGCAGCTTAGCTAGAATCTCTAATGAAAAACTGTTTTTT
>.|TRBJ2-1|once|TRBV29-1
CSVEEGERRECFF
TGCAGCGTTGAAGAAGGGGAAAGGAGGGAATGTTTCTTC
>TRBD1|TRBJ2-5|once|TRBV5-1
CASSPTGGVGETQYF
TGCGCCAGCAGCCCGACAGGGGGAGTCGGAGAGACCCAGTACTTC
>TRBD1|TRBJ2-7|.|TRBV7-3
CASSWTGGEEQYF
TGTGCCAGCAGCTGGACAGGGGGCGAGGAGCAGTACTTC
>TRBD1|TRBJ2-7|.|TRBV11-2
CASSSPGQLTYEQYF
TGTGCCAGCAGCTCCCCGGGACAGCTAACCTACGAGCAGTACTTC
>.|TRBJ2-2|once|TRBV29-1
CSVARDTGELFF
TGCAGCGTTGCCAGGGACACCGGGGAGCTGTTTTTT
>.|TRBJ2-3|.|TRBV27
CASSLIRGDTQYF
TGTGCCAGCAGCCTCATCCGGGGAGATACGCAGTATTTT
>.|TRBJ2-1|.|TRBV7-9
CASSLAQGDEQFF
TGTGCCAGCAGCTTAGCCCAGGGTGATGAGCAGTTCTTC
>TRBD2|TRBJ2-7|.|TRBV14
CASSQGTSGFYEQYF
TGTGCCAGCAGCCAAGGGACTAGCGGTTTCTACGAGCAGTACTTC
>.|TRBJ2-7|.|TRBV6-5
CASSFNKRVRSEQYF
TGTGCCAGCAGCTTCAATAAGCGGGTTCGATCCGAGCAGTACTTC
>TRBD1|TRBJ2-1|.|TRBV15
CATPRTGRRTGHKSNEQFF
TGTGCCACACCACGGACAGGCCGTAGAACCGGGCATAAAAGCAATGAGCAGTTCTTC
>TRBD2|TRBJ2-3|.|TRBV4-3
CASSLRDSGRVADTQYF
TGCGCCAGCAGCCTGCGGGATAGCGGGAGGGTCGCAGATACGCAGTATTTT
>.|TRBJ1-6|.|TRBV4-1
CASSQDGDSAYNSPLHF
TGCGCCAGCAGCCAAGATGGTGACAGTGCCTATAATTCACCCCTCCACTTT
>.|TRBJ2-7|.|TRBV5-6
CASSLPGGGATYEQYF
TGTGCCAGCAGCTTACCCGGAGGCGGGGCCACCTACGAGCAGTACTTC
>TRBD1|TRBJ2-7|.|TRBV7-2
CASSEQQGSMDEQYF
TGTGCCAGCAGCGAACAACAGGGGTCTATGGACGAGCAGTACTTC
>TRBD2|TRBJ2-2|.|TRBV6-4
CASSGLAGDTGELFF
TGTGCCAGCAGTGGACTAGCGGGAGACACCGGGGAGCTGTTTTTT
>.|TRBJ2-3|.|TRBV6-6
CASSLIDISTDTQYF
TGTGCCAGCAGCCTGATAGACATTAGCACAGATACGCAGTATTTT
>.|TRBJ1-2|.|TRBV6-5
CASSYRHQTYRGYTF
TGTGCCAGCAGTTACCGTCACCAAACCTACCGGGGCTACACCTTC